The 12 T cell receptor beta chains listed next were all sequenced from one sample in a study of T-cell memory formation after mild COVID-19. TCRdb redid the calling of the 5' RACE reads with MiXCR, one entry per CDR3 protein. This sample has roughly 300,000 distinct CDR3 sequences, with roughly 8.2% found just once. The specimen was PBMCs or a T cell subset sorted from them (not recorded which). Source of these receptors: a man aged 18 to 35 who had mild COVID-19 (a few samples of this study predate the infection). Cell type and time point are not known.

The V call is TRBV7-2, the J call TRBJ1-1; perhaps TRBD1 as D (5 bases). Trimming removed 5 bases at V and 4 bases at J, with 14 bases between. Germline CDR1 reads SGHTA; CDR2 reads FQGNSA. The CDR3 is made up of 14 amino acids. The CDR3 DNA sequence: TGTGCCAGCAGCCGTATCCAGGGTAGCACTGAAGCTTTCTTT. Translated: CASSRIQGSTEAFF.

The table lists this clonotype with a few counts. The V call is TRBV19, the J call TRBJ2-7, with D perhaps given as TRBD1 or TRBD2 (6 bases each). Germline-derived CDR1 and CDR2 are LNHDA and SQIVND (reference sequence). The V end lost 4 bases, the J end lost 1 base, and 14 bases lay between the germline ends. The length of the CDR3 is 15 residues. The CDR3 protein is CASSRPGAVSYEQYF. The DNA of the CDR3 is TGTGCCAGTAGTAGGCCGGGGGCCGTTTCCTACGAGCAGTACTTC.

This clonotype was seen a few times. V and J are TRBV4-1 and TRBJ1-2, with TRBD1 matching over 7 bases. J lost 4 bases, V lost 3 bases, and 8 bases had no gene match. The germline V gene has CDR1 MGHRA and CDR2 YSYEKL. The CDR3 runs to 15 residues. CDR3 loop: CASSQAGTATYGYTF. The CDR3 bases are TGCGCCAGCAGCCAGGCCGGGACAGCGACCTATGGCTACACCTTC.

This clonotype was counted a few times. This sequence joins TRBV20-1 and TRBJ1-3; unclear D gene. The V gene lost 3 bases and the J gene lost 0 bases, with 12 bases spanning the gap. This CDR3 has 15 amino acids. Germline V gene data show CDR1 as DFQATT and CDR2 as SNEGSKA (reference sequence). The CDR3: CSASSPEPSGNTIYF. The CDR3 coding sequence is TGCAGTGCTAGTAGTCCGGAACCCTCTGGAAACACCATATATTTT.

This clonotype was detected only a few times. This chain links TRBV7-9 with TRBJ2-3, with D maybe TRBD2 (7 bases). V dropped 2 bases and J dropped 4 bases, with 16 bases sitting between them. The V gene's germline CDR1 is SEHNR and CDR2 FQNEAQ (reference sequence). There are 16 residues in the CDR3. The DNA for the CDR3 is TGTGCCAGCAGCTTATCAGTGGGGGGGCGATCAGATACGCAGTATTTT. It codes for CASSLSVGGRSDTQYF.

This clonotype was recorded a few times. The chain joins TRBV12-3 or TRBV12-4 to TRBJ1-6, with D perhaps matching TRBD1 (6 bases). This CDR3 region has 15 residues. Trimming stripped 5 bases from V and 5 bases from J, with 13 bases between. CDR3 DNA sequence: TGTGCCAGCAGTCCCCTTAGGGACAATAATTCACCCCTCCACTTT. It yields the protein CASSPLRDNNSPLHF.

This clonotype was picked up many times. The CDR3 is CASSYRGPGTQYF. The CDR3 nucleotides read TGTGCCAGCAGTTACAGGGGCCCGGGGACCCAGTACTTC. The rearrangement links TRBV6-5 to TRBJ2-5, with TRBD1 as a possible D gene (5 bases). The V gene lost 2 bases and the J gene lost 7 bases, with 11 bases spanning the gap. Germline CDR1 reads MNHEY; CDR2 reads SVGAGI. The CDR3 runs 13 residues.

The CDR3 loop is CASTQSGGHNEQFF. The CDR3 nucleotides are TGTGCCAGCACCCAAAGCGGGGGCCACAATGAGCAGTTCTTC. The V and J genes are TRBV12-3 or TRBV12-4 and TRBJ2-1, with 8 bases identical to TRBD2. CDR3 length: 14 amino acids. V lost 7 bases to trimming and J lost 5 bases; unmatched junction nucleotides: 7.

With regard to this clonotype: A much larger clone sits a single nucleotide away, making a read error possible. DNA for the CDR3: TGTGCCAGCAGCTTAGCGAGGGGACGGTCCTATGGCTACACCTTC. This codes for CASSLARGRSYGYTF. The chain combines TRBV11-2 with TRBJ1-2; a weak D match, TRBD1 (5 bases). This CDR3 has 15 residues. Germline values: CDR1 SGHAT, CDR2 FQNNGV. The V and J ends lost 1 base and 4 bases respectively, with 13 bases between them.

This clonotype was counted many times. The chain is built from TRBV7-9 and TRBJ2-1; unclear D gene. The length of the CDR3 is 14 residues. The germline gives CDR1 SEHNR, CDR2 FQNEAQ (reference sequence). Trimming removed 3 bases from V and 1 base from J, with 7 bases in between. CDR3 protein: CASSFLGSYNEQFF. CDR3 in DNA: TGTGCCAGCAGCTTTTTGGGGTCCTACAATGAGCAGTTCTTC. The full variable domain, its missing parts supplied by reference TRBV7-9 and TRBJ2-1, is DTGVSQNPRHKITKRGQNVTFRCDPISEHNRLYWYRQTLGQGPEFLTYFQNEAQLEKSRLLSDRFSAERPKGSFSTLEIQRTEQGDSAMYLCASSFLGSYNEQFFGPGTRLTVL.

The chain employs TRBV5-8 and TRBJ2-3; D unclear. This CDR3 contains 14 residues. Germline lookup yields CDR1 SGHTS and CDR2 YDEGEE. The V end lost 3 bases, the J end lost 0 bases, and 8 bases lay between the germline ends. The CDR3 nucleotides are TGTGCCAGCAGCTGGATGGGCAGCACAGATACGCAGTATTTT. Translated, it gives CASSWMGSTDTQYF.

In its sample, this clonotype was seen many times. The gene calls are TRBV4-1 and TRBJ2-2, with D unclear. V was pared by 3 bases and J by 2 bases, with 7 bases between. Germline CDR1 is MGHRA and CDR2 is YSYEKL. This CDR3 has 14 residues. The CDR3: CASSQTVNTGELFF. CDR3 nucleotides: TGCGCCAGCAGCCAGACGGTAAACACCGGGGAGCTGTTTTTT.